Listed here is a single TCR beta chain. These data are taken from a study of blood T cell repertoires in COVID-19. Study details: From T cells, B-cell-depleted T cells, or PBMCs came the material, which was cDNA or gDNA.

Per the original methods: Counts of nucleated cells, estimated from reference gene primer amplification, were obtained. This table comes from immunoSEQ multiplex PCR, and its TCRdb copy is limited to in-frame clones, with some not included. The D gene and trimming were derived from the DNA, and the V and J assignments and clone size from that table. The sample carries about 670,000 clones, 85% to 90% recorded once. Sequencing input: peripheral blood. The receptor was derived from a young woman with acute or convalescent COVID-19.

The CDR3 sequence: CASSDPRGGTDTQYF. CDR3 sequence (DNA): TGTGCCAGCAGCGATCCCCGGGGGGGCACAGATACGCAGTATTTT. V is TRBV7-3 and J is TRBJ2-3; 7 bases fit TRBD2. Germline CDR1 SGHTA, CDR2 FQGTGA. The J segment lost 1 base and the V segment lost 5 bases, leaving 6 bases of the junction unmatched. The CDR3 consists of 15 residues.